This TCR beta chain derives from a study of cytomegalovirus exposure and HLA in healthy donors. Study results and limitations: Across donors, most TCRs were seen rarely, yet some public ones were widespread. Analyzed later, association rates of TCRs varied across HLA loci, with DRB1 most and HLA-C fewest.

The CDR3 runs to 17 residues. The germline V gene has CDR1 SEHNR and CDR2 FQNEAQ (reference sequence). V lost 6 bases and J lost 2; bases outside the gene matches: 12. 60 Vbeta and 13 Jbeta primers were used in PCR. Only in-frame clones appear in the TCRdb table, and some are missing; sequencing was by immunoSEQ multiplex PCR. The sample includes around 93,000 clones, around 82% seen only once; the top ten take 3.4%. About this clone: What it binds is unknown.

This TCR derives from a young man in good health and CMV-seropositive. The chain carries TRBV7-9 and TRBJ1-5; TRBD1 aligns across 8 bases. The material sequenced was PBMCs. In DNA, the CDR3 is TGTGCCAGCAGACTTAGACAGGGGAAAGGGTGCAATCAGCCCCAGCATTTT. Protein sequence: CASRLRQGKGCNQPQHF.